This T cell receptor (beta chain) was recovered during a study of shared clonotypes between healthy human individuals. Details on this clone: Antigen unknown.

Study results and caveats: Tissue TCR repertoires likely differ from these blood-only repertoires.

Trimming at V came to 11 bases and at J to 0 bases, leaving 7 bases not matched to a gene. Germline V lookup: CDR1 MNHNS, CDR2 SASEGT. The CDR3 length is 14 residues. When samples were unsorted, tens of millions of PBMCs were used for genomic DNA. The run depth of the assay was deep. The genomic DNA of each subset was split evenly across several immunoSEQ plates. Sequencing was performed with immunoSEQ multiplex PCR; in TCRdb, only in-frame clones are kept and a portion is missing. The repertoire consists of about 490,000 clones, with around 80% occurring once and the leading ten covering approximately 12%.

The clonotype originates from a woman aged 40-49 years in good health. Some clones in this sample may be carry-over from other donors' samples. The source material was PBMCs. The chain recombines TRBV6-1 with TRBJ2-1; TRBD1 agrees at 7 bases. The CDR3 reads CAGAGTDSYNEQFF. CDR3 coding DNA: TGTGCCGGCGCCGGGACAGACTCCTACAATGAGCAGTTCTTC.